This T cell receptor (beta chain) was recovered during a study of CD8+ T cells in alopecia areata. CDR1 is GTSNPN, CDR2 SVGIG, per germline (reference sequence). V lost 5 bases, J lost 4 bases, and 11 bases lay in between. The CDR3 sequence is 12 residues long. Sequencing used cDNA as its template, made by extracting RNA and reverse transcribing it. Method: immunoSEQ multiplex PCR; TCRdb's copy keeps in-frame clones and lacks some. Among more than 110,000 clones listed, roughly 64% were seen once. The clonotype originates from a human donor with alopecia areata. Sequencing used CD4+ T cells sorted from blood, obtained at week 0. The chain links TRBV30 to TRBJ1-2, with D unresolved. The CDR3 loop reads CAWAGRTYGYTF. The CDR3 bases are TGTGCCTGGGCAGGACGGACCTATGGCTACACCTTC.